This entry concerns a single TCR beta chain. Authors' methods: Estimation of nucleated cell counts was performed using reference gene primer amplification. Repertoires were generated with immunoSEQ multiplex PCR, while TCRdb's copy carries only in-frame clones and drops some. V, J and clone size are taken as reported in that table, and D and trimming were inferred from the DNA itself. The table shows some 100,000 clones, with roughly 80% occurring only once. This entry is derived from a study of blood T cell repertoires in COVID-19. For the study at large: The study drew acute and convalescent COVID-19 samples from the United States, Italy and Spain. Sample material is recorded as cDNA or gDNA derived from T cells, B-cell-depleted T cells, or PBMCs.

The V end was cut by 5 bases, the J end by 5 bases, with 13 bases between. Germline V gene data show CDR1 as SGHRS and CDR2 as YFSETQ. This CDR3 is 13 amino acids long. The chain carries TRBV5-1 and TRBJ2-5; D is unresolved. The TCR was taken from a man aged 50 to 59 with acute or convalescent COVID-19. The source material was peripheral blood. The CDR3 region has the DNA TGCGCCAGCAGTTTAAGGAGCCAGGAGACCCAGTACTTC. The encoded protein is CASSLRSQETQYF.